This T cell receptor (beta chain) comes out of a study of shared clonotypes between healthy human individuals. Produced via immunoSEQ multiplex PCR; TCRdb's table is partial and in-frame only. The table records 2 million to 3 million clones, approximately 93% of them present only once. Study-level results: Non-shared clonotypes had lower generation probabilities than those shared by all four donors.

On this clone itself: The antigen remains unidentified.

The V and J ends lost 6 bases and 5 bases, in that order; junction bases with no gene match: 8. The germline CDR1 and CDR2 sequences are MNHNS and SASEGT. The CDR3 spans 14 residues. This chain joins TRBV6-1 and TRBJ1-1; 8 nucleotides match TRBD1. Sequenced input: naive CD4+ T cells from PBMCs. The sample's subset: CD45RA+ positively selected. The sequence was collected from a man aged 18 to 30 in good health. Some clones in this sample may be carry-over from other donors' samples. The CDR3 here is CASRVDRGETEAFF. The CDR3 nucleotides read TGTGCCAGCAGGGTCGACAGGGGTGAAACTGAAGCTTTCTTT.